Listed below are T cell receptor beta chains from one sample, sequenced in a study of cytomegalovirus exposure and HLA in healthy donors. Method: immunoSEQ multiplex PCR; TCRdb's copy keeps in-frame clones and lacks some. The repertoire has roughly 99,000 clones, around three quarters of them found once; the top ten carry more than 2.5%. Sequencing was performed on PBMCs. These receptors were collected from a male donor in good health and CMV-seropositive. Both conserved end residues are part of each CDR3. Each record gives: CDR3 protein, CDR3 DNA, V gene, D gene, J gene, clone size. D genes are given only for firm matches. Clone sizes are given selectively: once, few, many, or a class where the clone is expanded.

CDR3: CASSRQGTDTQYF
DNA: TGCGCCAGCAGCCGACAGGGGACTGATACGCAGTATTTT
V: TRBV5-1
D: TRBD1
J: TRBJ2-3
size: .

CDR3: CASSDSGNTEAFF
DNA: TGCGCCAGCAGTGACTCAGGCAACACTGAAGCTTTCTTT
V: TRBV10-1
D: .
J: TRBJ1-1
size: once

CDR3: CASSSGTPNTEAFF
DNA: TGTGCCAGCAGTTCCGGGACACCGAACACTGAAGCTTTCTTT
V: TRBV6-1
D: .
J: TRBJ1-1
size: once

CDR3: CASSDIRTGKTEAFF
DNA: TGTGCCAGTAGTGATATTAGGACAGGGAAGACTGAAGCTTTCTTT
V: TRBV19
D: TRBD1
J: TRBJ1-1
size: .

CDR3: CASSQYQETQYF
DNA: TGTGCCAGCAGCCAATACCAAGAGACCCAGTACTTC
V: TRBV7-9
D: .
J: TRBJ2-5
size: .

CDR3: CASSLEGGLLTDTQYF
DNA: TGTGCCAGCAGCTTGGAAGGCGGCCTCCTCACAGATACGCAGTATTTT
V: TRBV5-4
D: .
J: TRBJ2-3
size: once

CDR3: CASLWTADTEAFF
DNA: TGTGCCAGCCTATGGACAGCGGACACTGAAGCTTTCTTT
V: TRBV6-1
D: .
J: TRBJ1-1
size: .

CDR3: CASSLAGGGHEQYF
DNA: TGTGCCAGCAGCTTAGCCGGGGGGGGCCACGAGCAGTACTTC
V: TRBV7-2
D: TRBD2
J: TRBJ2-7
size: .

CDR3: CASGDGGGYNEQFF
DNA: TGTGCCAGTGGGGATGGGGGCGGCTACAATGAGCAGTTCTTC
V: TRBV2
D: .
J: TRBJ2-1
size: .

CDR3: CASSLSRDTGELFF
DNA: TGTGCCAGCAGCTTAAGCAGGGACACCGGGGAGCTGTTTTTT
V: TRBV7-2
D: .
J: TRBJ2-2
size: .

CDR3: CASSPLAGGEEQFF
DNA: TGTGCCAGCTCACCGCTAGCGGGGGGAGAAGAGCAGTTCTTC
V: TRBV18
D: TRBD2
J: TRBJ2-1
size: .

CDR3: CASSGDRIRDGYTF
DNA: TGTGCCAGCAGTGGGGACAGAATTAGGGATGGCTACACCTTC
V: TRBV6-1
D: TRBD1
J: TRBJ1-2
size: .

CDR3: CASTERGNSITEAFF
DNA: TGTGCCAGCACTGAGCGAGGTAATTCGATCACTGAAGCTTTCTTT
V: TRBV2
D: .
J: TRBJ1-1
size: once

CDR3: CAWSGKGGNNQPQHF
DNA: TGTGCCTGGAGTGGCAAAGGGGGTAATAATCAGCCCCAGCATTTT
V: TRBV30
D: .
J: TRBJ1-5
size: .

CDR3: CASSLAGNNYEQYF
DNA: TGTGCCAGCAGCTTGGCGGGGAACAACTACGAGCAGTACTTC
V: TRBV5-6
D: .
J: TRBJ2-7
size: .

CDR3: CASSSGGTANTEAFF
DNA: TGTGCCAGCAGCTCGGGGGGGACAGCGAACACTGAAGCTTTCTTT
V: TRBV11-2
D: TRBD1
J: TRBJ1-1
size: .

CDR3: CASSLRTGGLMNTEAFF
DNA: TGTGCCAGCAGCTTGAGGACAGGGGGCCTAATGAACACTGAAGCTTTCTTT
V: TRBV7-8
D: TRBD1
J: TRBJ1-1
size: .

CDR3: CASSPGAGPYEQYF
DNA: TGTGCCAGCAGCCCGGGCGCAGGGCCCTACGAGCAGTACTTC
V: TRBV7-9
D: .
J: TRBJ2-7
size: .

CDR3: CASSESELADSDTQYF
DNA: TGCGCCAGCAGTGAGTCGGAACTAGCGGATTCAGATACGCAGTATTTT
V: TRBV10-1
D: TRBD2
J: TRBJ2-3
size: once

CDR3: CASSQDRGTEAFF
DNA: TGCGCCAGCAGCCAAGATCGGGGGACTGAAGCTTTCTTT
V: TRBV4-1
D: .
J: TRBJ1-1
size: .

CDR3: CASSALAGGPNEQFF
DNA: TGTGCCAGCAGTGCATTAGCGGGGGGGCCCAATGAGCAGTTCTTC
V: TRBV6-1
D: TRBD2
J: TRBJ2-1
size: .

CDR3: CASMQGVNTEAFF
DNA: TGTGCCAGCATGCAGGGGGTGAACACTGAAGCTTTCTTT
V: TRBV2
D: TRBD1
J: TRBJ1-1
size: .

CDR3: CASSLLGAGVAFF
DNA: TGTGCCAGCAGCTTATTGGGGGCGGGGGTAGCTTTCTTT
V: TRBV7-8
D: .
J: TRBJ1-1
size: .

CDR3: CASRAGAHEKLFF
DNA: TGTGCCAGCCGCGCAGGTGCCCATGAAAAACTGTTTTTT
V: TRBV6-1
D: .
J: TRBJ1-4
size: .

CDR3: CASSLYGNTEAFF
DNA: TGTGCCAGCAGCTTATACGGGAACACTGAAGCTTTCTTT
V: TRBV7-9
D: .
J: TRBJ1-1
size: .

CDR3: CASSQKPVQGSNQPQHF
DNA: TGCGCCAGCAGCCAAAAGCCGGTACAGGGTAGCAATCAGCCCCAGCATTTT
V: TRBV4-1
D: .
J: TRBJ1-5
size: .

CDR3: CASSQGSRDYSEQYF
DNA: TGTGCCAGCAGCCAAGGGTCCCGGGACTACTCCGAGCAGTACTTC
V: TRBV4-2
D: TRBD2
J: TRBJ2-7
size: .

CDR3: CASSLAGGPAYEQYF
DNA: TGTGCCAGCAGCCTCGCGGGGGGGCCCGCCTACGAGCAGTACTTC
V: TRBV5-4
D: TRBD2
J: TRBJ2-7
size: .

CDR3: CAWSTLLVSGRDSPLHF
DNA: TGTGCCTGGAGTACCCTATTGGTCAGCGGACGCGATTCACCCCTCCACTTT
V: TRBV30
D: .
J: TRBJ1-6
size: .

CDR3: CASSQEADSFDTEAFF
DNA: TGCGCCAGCAGCCAAGAAGCGGATTCCTTCGACACTGAAGCTTTCTTT
V: TRBV4-1
D: .
J: TRBJ1-1
size: .

CDR3: CASSQDRGLEAFF
DNA: TGTGCCAGCAGCCAAGACAGGGGGCTTGAAGCTTTCTTT
V: TRBV14
D: TRBD1
J: TRBJ1-1
size: .

CDR3: CASSLLRANTEAFF
DNA: TGTGCCAGCTCACTCCTGAGGGCGAACACTGAAGCTTTCTTT
V: TRBV18
D: .
J: TRBJ1-1
size: .

CDR3: CSASSPDGYTF
DNA: TGCAGTGCTAGTTCCCCAGATGGCTACACCTTC
V: TRBV20-1
D: .
J: TRBJ1-2
size: .

CDR3: CASSYSARANTEAFF
DNA: TGTGCCAGCAGTTACTCCGCGAGGGCGAACACTGAAGCTTTCTTT
V: TRBV6-5
D: .
J: TRBJ1-1
size: .

CDR3: CASRAGGSGENEQFF
DNA: TGTGCCAGCAGGGCCGGTGGTAGCGGGGAGAATGAGCAGTTCTTC
V: TRBV5-4
D: TRBD2
J: TRBJ2-1
size: .

CDR3: CSSSLRTGEGYTF
DNA: TGTTCCAGCAGCTTAAGGACAGGGGAAGGCTACACCTTC
V: TRBV7-9
D: TRBD1
J: TRBJ1-2
size: .

CDR3: CASSIGVNTEAFF
DNA: TGTGCCAGTAGTATTGGAGTGAACACTGAAGCTTTCTTT
V: TRBV19
D: .
J: TRBJ1-1
size: .

CDR3: CASSSGTGREKLFF
DNA: TGTGCCAGCAGTTCCGGGACAGGGAGGGAAAAACTGTTTTTT
V: TRBV27
D: TRBD1
J: TRBJ1-4
size: .

CDR3: CASSKQGYYGYTF
DNA: TGTGCCAGCAGTAAACAGGGATACTATGGCTACACCTTC
V: TRBV2
D: .
J: TRBJ1-2
size: .

CDR3: CASSITGGLSWEQYF
DNA: TGTGCCAGCAGTATCACAGGGGGATTATCGTGGGAGCAGTACTTC
V: TRBV27
D: TRBD1
J: TRBJ2-7
size: .

CDR3: CATQLDNEQFF
DNA: TGTGCCACCCAACTAGACAATGAGCAGTTCTTC
V: TRBV6-1
D: .
J: TRBJ2-1
size: .

CDR3: CASSLVRDRRNNEQFF
DNA: TGTGCCAGCAGCTTAGTCAGGGATCGGCGTAACAATGAGCAGTTCTTC
V: TRBV7-2
D: .
J: TRBJ2-1
size: .

CDR3: CASSLPEYSNQPQHF
DNA: TGTGCCAGCAGCTTACCCGAGTATAGCAATCAGCCCCAGCATTTT
V: TRBV5-4
D: .
J: TRBJ1-5
size: .

CDR3: CASSSESYPGRDAGYTF
DNA: TGTGCCAGCAGTTCGGAGTCATATCCGGGGAGGGACGCTGGCTACACCTTC
V: TRBV5-4
D: .
J: TRBJ1-2
size: .

CDR3: CASSETTVGELFF
DNA: TGTGCCAGCAGTGAAACGACTGTCGGGGAGCTGTTTTTT
V: TRBV6-1
D: .
J: TRBJ2-2
size: .

CDR3: CASSQDIGGYQPQHF
DNA: TGCGCCAGCAGCCAAGACATAGGGGGTTATCAGCCCCAGCATTTT
V: TRBV4-1
D: .
J: TRBJ1-5
size: few

CDR3: CASSFGDRGRGSPEAFF
DNA: TGTGCCAGCAGCTTTGGGGACAGGGGCCGAGGTAGCCCTGAAGCTTTCTTT
V: TRBV5-4
D: TRBD1
J: TRBJ1-1
size: .

CDR3: CASSPAGGSNQPQHF
DNA: TGTGCCAGCAGCCCCGCCGGAGGAAGCAATCAGCCCCAGCATTTT
V: TRBV7-9
D: .
J: TRBJ1-5
size: .

CDR3: CASSADTGTGYEQYF
DNA: TGTGCCAGCTCAGCTGACACCGGGACAGGGTACGAGCAGTACTTC
V: TRBV18
D: TRBD1
J: TRBJ2-7
size: .

CDR3: CASSYESGNTEAFF
DNA: TGTGCCAGCAGTTACGAGTCGGGGAACACTGAAGCTTTCTTT
V: TRBV6-5
D: .
J: TRBJ1-1
size: few

CDR3: CASSPRQGAGTEAFF
DNA: TGTGCCAGCAGTCCCCGACAGGGGGCGGGCACTGAAGCTTTCTTT
V: TRBV6-5
D: TRBD1
J: TRBJ1-1
size: .

CDR3: CASSLGLAGGHDTQYF
DNA: TGCGCCAGCAGCTTGGGCCTAGCGGGGGGGCACGATACGCAGTATTTT
V: TRBV5-1
D: TRBD2
J: TRBJ2-3
size: .

CDR3: CASSQDRGYEQYF
DNA: TGCGCCAGCAGCCAAGATCGAGGTTACGAGCAGTACTTC
V: TRBV4-3
D: .
J: TRBJ2-7
size: .

CDR3: CASKEPGRDGYTF
DNA: TGTGCCAGTAAGGAACCCGGGAGAGACGGCTACACCTTC
V: TRBV19
D: .
J: TRBJ1-2
size: once

CDR3: CSTSAGSSYEQYF
DNA: TGCAGCACCTCAGCGGGGAGTAGTTACGAGCAGTACTTC
V: TRBV29-1
D: TRBD2
J: TRBJ2-7
size: .

CDR3: CASSPRTESYEQYF
DNA: TGTGCCAGCTCACCACGGACTGAATCCTACGAGCAGTACTTC
V: TRBV18
D: .
J: TRBJ2-7
size: .

CDR3: CAWKVRGTGYGYTF
DNA: TGTGCCTGGAAGGTGCGCGGGACAGGGTATGGCTACACCTTC
V: TRBV30
D: TRBD1
J: TRBJ1-2
size: .

CDR3: CASSEGQGIDTQYF
DNA: TGCGCCAGCAGCGAGGGACAGGGGATAGATACGCAGTATTTT
V: TRBV5-1
D: TRBD1
J: TRBJ2-3
size: .

CDR3: CASSRTSGPYEQYF
DNA: TGTGCCAGCAGCCGGACTAGCGGCCCATACGAGCAGTACTTC
V: TRBV7-2
D: TRBD2
J: TRBJ2-7
size: once

CDR3: CASSRGGTDTQYF
DNA: TGTGCCAGCAGTAGGGGAGGGACAGATACGCAGTATTTT
V: TRBV25-1
D: TRBD2
J: TRBJ2-3
size: .